The rows below give T cell receptor beta chains drawn from one sample of a study of CD8 T cells in Susac syndrome. Each CDR3 protein gets one entry after TCRdb re-called the immunoSEQ multiplex PCR reads with MiXCR. Of some 130,000 distinct CDR3 sequences in the sample, over 75% are singletons; the top ten hold more than 0.5%. Sequencing input: CD8+ T cells from PBMCs. The source of these receptors is a human donor with multiple sclerosis. Both conserved end residues are part of each CDR3. Fields, in order: J gene, V gene, clone size, D gene, CDR3 DNA, CDR3 protein. D genes are given only for firm matches. Clone size appears in some rows only: once, few, many, or a class for an expanded clone.

TRBJ1-1	TRBV2	NA	NA	TGTGCCAGGGACGCCGAGGAGCCAGGAGAAGCTTTCTTT	CARDAEEPGEAFF
TRBJ2-2	TRBV28	NA	TRBD1	TGTGCCAGCAGTTTATCAGGGGGAAACACCGGGGAGCTGTTTTTT	CASSLSGGNTGELFF
TRBJ1-5	TRBV4-1	NA	NA	TGCGCCAGCAGCCAGCGACGGGGGGATCAGCCCCAGCATTTT	CASSQRRGDQPQHF
TRBJ2-1	TRBV27	NA	TRBD2	TGTGCCAGCAGTTCCTCCGGACTAGCAAAGGAGCAGTTCTTC	CASSSSGLAKEQFF
TRBJ2-3	TRBV28	once	NA	TGTGCCAGCAGTTTATTATCCGCAACAGATACGCAGTATTTT	CASSLLSATDTQYF
TRBJ1-5	TRBV20-1	NA	NA	TGCAGTGCTTTAGCTGTGGATAGCAATCAGCCCCAGCATTTT	CSALAVDSNQPQHF
TRBJ2-3	TRBV19	NA	NA	TGTGCCAGTAGTACCCGAGCTAGCTTTCCAGATACGCAGTATTTT	CASSTRASFPDTQYF
TRBJ2-3	TRBV9	NA	TRBD2	TGTGCCAGCAGCGCTTCTAGCGGGAGCACAGATACGCAGTATTTT	CASSASSGSTDTQYF
TRBJ1-1	TRBV19	NA	TRBD1	TGTGCCAGTAGTATAGAAGCAGGGGGGAACACTGAAGCTTTCTTT	CASSIEAGGNTEAFF
TRBJ2-5	TRBV19	NA	NA	TGTGCCAGTAGTGTCGGGTCTCAAGAGACCCAGTACTTC	CASSVGSQETQYF
TRBJ1-1	TRBV10-1	NA	NA	TGCGCCAGCAACCGTCGGCTAGACACTGAAGCTTTCTTT	CASNRRLDTEAFF
TRBJ2-1	TRBV4-3	NA	NA	TGCGCCAGCAGCCAAGATGTCCTACTTACTAATGAGCAGTTCTTC	CASSQDVLLTNEQFF
TRBJ2-5	TRBV2	NA	TRBD1	TGTGCCAGCAGGACCCAGGGGGCCGGAGAGACCCAGTACTTC	CASRTQGAGETQYF
TRBJ2-1	TRBV24-1	NA	NA	TGTGCCACCAGTGAGTCCAATGAGCAGTTCTTC	CATSESNEQFF
TRBJ2-1	TRBV9	NA	NA	TGTGCCAGCAGCCCTAGGGGAAGCTCCTACAATGAGCAGTTCTTC	CASSPRGSSYNEQFF
TRBJ1-3	TRBV20-1	NA	NA	TGCAGTGCCCCCGGGACTGGAAACACCATATATTTT	CSAPGTGNTIYF